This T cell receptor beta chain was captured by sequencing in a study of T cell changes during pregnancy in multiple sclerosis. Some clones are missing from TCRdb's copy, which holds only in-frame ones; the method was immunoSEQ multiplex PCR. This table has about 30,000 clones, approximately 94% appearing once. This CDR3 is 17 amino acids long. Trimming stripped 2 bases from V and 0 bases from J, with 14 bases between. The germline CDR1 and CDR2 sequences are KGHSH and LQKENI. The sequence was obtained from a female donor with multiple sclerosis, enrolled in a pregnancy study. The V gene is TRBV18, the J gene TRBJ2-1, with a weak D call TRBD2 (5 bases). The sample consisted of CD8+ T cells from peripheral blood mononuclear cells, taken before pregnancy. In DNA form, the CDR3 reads TGTGCCAGCTCACCAAGCGGCACAACAACCTCCTACAATGAGCAGTTCTTC. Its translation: CASSPSGTTTSYNEQFF. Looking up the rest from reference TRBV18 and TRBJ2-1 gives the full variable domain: NAGVMQNPRHLVRRRGQEARLRCSPMKGHSHVYWYRQLPEEGLKFMVYLQKENIIDESGMPKERFSAEFPKEGPSILRIQQVVRGDSAAYFCASSPSGTTTSYNEQFFGPGTRLTVL.